A selection of T cell receptor beta chains follows, all from one sample in a study of OX40 agonist ivuxolimab in advanced cancers. The data were produced by immunoSEQ multiplex PCR, yet TCRdb's version contains in-frame clones alone and is incomplete. The sample holds 30,000 to 35,000 clones, around 90% seen once. The sequencing used CD4+ or CD8+ T cells sorted from blood, collected in a trial of the OX40 agonist ivuxolimab. The receptor source for this set is an adult with an advanced solid tumor such as melanoma, head and neck, liver or kidney cancer. Each CDR3 is given with its conserved first and last residue. A D gene is named only where the DNA matches it firmly. Where a row states a size, it is once, few, many or the class of an expanded clone; other rows omit it.

.	TRBD1	TRBV7-9	TRBJ2-1	CASSGGQGENEQFF	TGTGCCAGCAGTGGGGGACAGGGGGAAAATGAGCAGTTCTTC
few	TRBD2	TRBV5-5	TRBJ2-3	CASSWEGGGTDTQYF	TGTGCCAGCAGCTGGGAGGGTGGGGGCACAGATACGCAGTATTTT
.	.	TRBV2	TRBJ2-7	CASTSVTEAYEQYF	TGTGCCAGCACCTCGGTGACGGAGGCCTACGAGCAGTACTTC
.	.	TRBV13	TRBJ1-6	CASRNDGFNNSPLHF	TGTGCCAGCAGGAACGATGGATTCAATAATTCACCCCTCCACTTT
.	.	TRBV10-2	TRBJ2-5	CASSEDRQLETQYF	TGCGCCAGCAGTGAAGATCGTCAGCTAGAGACCCAGTACTTC
.	TRBD2	TRBV13	TRBJ2-7	CASSSSLAAYEQYF	TGTGCCAGCAGCTCCTCACTAGCGGCCTACGAGCAGTACTTC
.	.	TRBV4-2	TRBJ2-2	CASSQESIPGAGELFF	TGTGCCAGCAGCCAAGAATCGATCCCCGGCGCCGGGGAGCTGTTTTTT
once	TRBD1	TRBV5-5	TRBJ2-7	CASSWTGGYEQYF	TGTGCCAGCAGCTGGACAGGGGGATACGAGCAGTACTTC
.	TRBD2	TRBV5-5	TRBJ2-3	CASSLSGRAFSDTQYF	TGTGCCAGCAGCTTGAGCGGGAGGGCCTTTTCCGATACGCAGTATTTT
.	TRBD1	TRBV7-9	TRBJ2-2	CASSTTGGRTGELFF	TGTGCCAGCAGCACTACAGGGGGTCGGACCGGGGAGCTGTTTTTT
.	.	TRBV5-4	TRBJ2-7	CASSLGSSYEQYF	TGTGCCAGCAGCTTAGGCAGTTCCTACGAGCAGTACTTC
once	.	TRBV11-3	TRBJ2-2	CASSLEGLVASTHNTGELFF	TGTGCCAGCAGCTTAGAGGGTTTGGTAGCATCCACCCATAACACCGGGGAGCTGTTTTTT
.	.	TRBV6-5	TRBJ1-2	CASSYSIAGGVTGYTF	TGTGCCAGCAGTTACTCGATAGCAGGAGGGGTGACCGGCTACACCTTC
.	TRBD1	TRBV5-1	TRBJ1-2	CASSPDRVNYGYTF	TGCGCCAGCAGCCCGGACAGGGTTAACTATGGCTACACCTTC
.	.	TRBV7-8	TRBJ1-5	CASSLVLTTSNQPQHF	TGTGCCAGCAGCTTAGTATTGACCACTAGCAATCAGCCCCAGCATTTT
.	.	TRBV2	TRBJ2-5	CAGLPDPRETQYF	TGTGCCGGCCTCCCAGACCCGAGGGAGACCCAGTACTTC
.	.	TRBV2	TRBJ1-4	CASRGTGGEEKLFF	TGTGCCAGCAGGGGTACCGGGGGGGAGGAAAAACTGTTTTTT
.	.	TRBV29-1	TRBJ2-7	CSVGDSYEQYF	TGCAGCGTTGGCGACTCCTACGAGCAGTACTTC
.	.	TRBV6-4	TRBJ2-1	CASSEEGELYNEQFF	TGTGCCAGCAGTGAAGAGGGGGAGCTCTACAATGAGCAGTTCTTC
once	.	TRBV5-5	TRBJ1-2	CASTYGGYGYTF	TGTGCCAGCACTTACGGGGGCTATGGCTACACCTTC
.	.	TRBV7-9	TRBJ1-1	CASSSPQLMNTEAFF	TGTGCCAGCAGCTCACCACAGCTCATGAACACTGAAGCTTTCTTT
.	.	TRBV29-1	TRBJ2-2	CSVGPGGYGELFF	TGCAGCGTTGGTCCAGGGGGGTACGGGGAGCTGTTTTTT
.	.	TRBV11-1	TRBJ2-7	CASSLDQPYEQYF	TGTGCCAGCAGCCTCGATCAACCCTACGAGCAGTACTTC
.	.	TRBV2	TRBJ1-1	CASSEGRGNTEAFF	TGTGCCAGCAGTGAAGGCAGGGGGAACACTGAAGCTTTCTTT
.	TRBD1	TRBV4-2	TRBJ1-2	CASSQDRGKGGMGYTF	TGTGCCAGCAGCCAGGACAGGGGAAAGGGGGGAATGGGCTACACCTTC
.	.	TRBV5-6	TRBJ2-1	CASSLEGGPKNEQFF	TGTGCCAGCAGCTTGGAGGGGGGGCCCAAGAATGAGCAGTTCTTC
.	.	TRBV19	TRBJ1-1	CASSMELNTEAFF	TGTGCCAGTAGTATGGAGTTGAACACTGAAGCTTTCTTT
.	TRBD1	TRBV5-1	TRBJ2-1	CASSWGQTSYNEQFF	TGCGCCAGCAGCTGGGGACAGACATCCTACAATGAGCAGTTCTTC
.	TRBD1	TRBV5-1	TRBJ2-7	CASSLAQLGTALYEQYF	TGCGCCAGCAGCTTGGCCCAACTCGGGACAGCCCTCTACGAGCAGTACTTC
.	TRBD1	TRBV29-1	TRBJ2-1	CSVGQVNYNEQFF	TGCAGCGTAGGACAGGTGAACTACAATGAGCAGTTCTTC
few	.	TRBV27	TRBJ1-1	CASRYGGDTEAFF	TGTGCCAGCAGGTATGGGGGGGACACTGAAGCTTTCTTT
.	TRBD2	TRBV19	TRBJ2-7	CASSMGSRGGYEQYF	TGTGCCAGTAGTATGGGATCGAGGGGAGGGTACGAGCAGTACTTC
.	.	TRBV2	TRBJ2-7	CASSDGVRGPYEQYF	TGTGCCAGCAGTGATGGGGTCAGGGGACCCTACGAGCAGTACTTC
.	TRBD2	TRBV19	TRBJ2-4	CASSMGFRGGKNIQYF	TGTGCCAGTAGTATGGGTTTCCGGGGGGGAAAAAACATTCAGTACTTC
.	.	TRBV5-5	TRBJ2-1	CASSYYNEQFF	TGTGCCAGCAGCTACTACAATGAGCAGTTCTTC
.	.	TRBV27	TRBJ2-7	CASSFDPQDSYEQYF	TGTGCCAGCAGTTTTGACCCACAGGACTCCTACGAGCAGTACTTC
.	.	TRBV7-2	TRBJ2-3	CASSFAGPDTQYF	TGTGCCAGCAGCTTCGCGGGACCAGATACGCAGTATTTT
.	.	TRBV5-6	TRBJ1-5	CASSLTANQPQHF	TGTGCCAGCAGCTTGACAGCCAATCAGCCCCAGCATTTT
.	.	TRBV4-1	TRBJ2-7	CASSQALGSYEQYF	TGCGCCAGCAGCCAAGCGTTAGGGTCCTACGAGCAGTACTTC
.	.	TRBV6-1	TRBJ1-1	CASSEIVRVGSEGAFF	TGTGCCAGCAGTGAAATTGTTCGGGTCGGTAGCGAAGGAGCTTTCTTT
.	.	TRBV6-1	TRBJ2-1	CASSEMSHEQFF	TGTGCCAGCAGTGAGATGTCCCATGAGCAGTTCTTC
.	.	TRBV29-1	TRBJ1-2	CSARDNYGYTF	TGCAGCGCCCGGGATAACTATGGCTACACCTTC
.	TRBD1	TRBV4-1	TRBJ2-7	CASSPRGSFDEQYF	TGCGCCAGCAGCCCCAGGGGGTCATTTGACGAGCAGTACTTC
.	TRBD1	TRBV11-3	TRBJ1-1	CASQGAGTEAFF	TGTGCCAGCCAGGGGGCCGGCACTGAAGCTTTCTTT
.	.	TRBV7-9	TRBJ1-1	CASSLGWGKNTEAFF	TGTGCCAGCAGCTTGGGGTGGGGGAAGAACACTGAAGCTTTCTTT
once	TRBD2	TRBV5-5	TRBJ2-7	CASTLAGGLSYEQYF	TGTGCCAGCACCTTAGCGGGAGGTCTCTCCTACGAGCAGTACTTC
few	.	TRBV4-1	TRBJ2-2	CASSQEGDRRAGELFF	TGCGCCAGCAGCCAAGAGGGGGATCGAAGGGCCGGGGAGCTGTTTTTT
.	TRBD2	TRBV28	TRBJ2-7	CASSLPIAGASSYEQYF	TGTGCCAGCAGTTTACCCATAGCGGGGGCAAGCTCCTACGAGCAGTACTTC
.	.	TRBV5-8	TRBJ1-3	CASSSGTAHGNTIYF	TGTGCCAGCAGCTCGGGGACGGCGCATGGAAACACCATATATTTT
.	TRBD1	TRBV7-9	TRBJ1-1	CASSFGQGQNTEAFF	TGTGCCAGCAGCTTCGGACAGGGGCAGAACACTGAAGCTTTCTTT
.	TRBD2	TRBV28	TRBJ2-7	CASRAGGDHEQYF	TGTGCCAGCAGGGCGGGGGGAGACCACGAGCAGTACTTC
once	TRBD2	TRBV4-2	TRBJ2-1	CASSQDMSLAGGSHNEQFF	TGTGCCAGCAGCCAAGATATGTCGCTAGCGGGAGGGTCCCACAATGAGCAGTTCTTC
.	.	TRBV9	TRBJ2-7	CASSVASGQGYEQYF	TGTGCCAGCAGCGTAGCGTCCGGCCAGGGCTACGAGCAGTACTTC
.	.	TRBV15	TRBJ1-1	CATSTGARTFF	TGTGCCACCAGCACGGGCGCGCGAACTTTCTTT